This TCR beta chain is from a study of blood T cell repertoires in COVID-19. Method: immunoSEQ multiplex PCR; TCRdb's copy keeps in-frame clones and lacks some. In the table there are approximately 300,000 clones, over 70% of which are singletons. Germline CDR1 is LGHDT and CDR2 is YNNKEL (reference sequence). CDR3 length equals 16 residues. J was trimmed by 3 bases and V by 1 base; bases with no gene match: 8. Sequenced sample: peripheral blood. The J gene is TRBJ1-2, the V gene TRBV3-1 (or the pseudogene TRBV3-2); 7 bases align to TRBD1. This clonotype was obtained from a woman between 50 and 59 years old with acute or convalescent COVID-19. The CDR3 spells CASSQASPTGDYGYTF. CDR3 nucleotides: TGTGCCAGCAGCCAAGCGTCCCCCACAGGGGACTATGGCTACACCTTC.